This is a list of T cell receptor beta chains from one sample in a study of CD8+ T cells in alopecia areata. The table came from immunoSEQ multiplex PCR; TCRdb's copy has only in-frame clones and leaves some out. The table records about 190,000 clones, less than 70% of them present only once. Sequenced here: CD4+ T cells sorted from blood, sampled between weeks 47 and 50, from a patient treated with tofacitinib. These receptors all stem from a human donor with alopecia areata. Both conserved end residues are part of each CDR3. A D gene is named only where the DNA matches it firmly. Clone size appears in some rows only: once, few, many, or a class for an expanded clone.

abundance,j_gene,d_gene,v_gene,CDR3aa,CDR3nt
.,TRBJ2-1,.,TRBV11-2,CASSLLAARGYNEQFF,TGTGCCAGCAGCTTATTAGCGGCGAGGGGTTACAATGAGCAGTTCTTC
.,TRBJ1-1,.,TRBV29-1,CSVEERIGNTEAFF,TGCAGCGTCGAAGAACGGATTGGTAACACTGAAGCTTTCTTT
.,TRBJ2-1,TRBD2,TRBV2,CASSETSGGARGNEQFF,TGTGCCAGCAGTGAAACTAGCGGGGGGGCACGTGGCAATGAGCAGTTCTTC
.,TRBJ2-1,.,TRBV9,CASSVASGQIDEQFF,TGTGCCAGCAGCGTCGCGTCGGGGCAAATAGATGAGCAGTTCTTC
.,TRBJ2-7,.,TRBV28,CASLPGPRDEQYF,TGTGCCAGCCTTCCGGGGCCGCGCGACGAGCAGTACTTC
.,TRBJ1-2,.,TRBV29-1,CSAGTGANYGYTF,TGCAGCGCTGGGACGGGAGCTAACTATGGCTACACCTTC
few,TRBJ2-2,.,TRBV7-7,CASSLGGGGELFF,TGTGCCAGCAGCTTAGGAGGAGGCGGGGAGCTGTTTTTT
.,TRBJ1-5,.,TRBV7-2,CASSLTRQPQHF,TGTGCCAGCAGCTTAACCCGGCAGCCCCAGCATTTT
.,TRBJ1-6,.,TRBV6-5,CASSYVRNSPLHF,TGTGCCAGCAGTTACGTGAGGAATTCACCCCTCCACTTT
once,TRBJ2-6,.,TRBV2,CASSAGANVLTF,TGTGCCAGCAGTGCCGGGGCCAACGTCCTGACTTTC
.,TRBJ1-2,.,TRBV27,CASTGSRSANYGYTF,TGTGCCAGCACCGGGTCCCGCTCAGCTAACTATGGCTACACCTTC
few,TRBJ2-2,.,TRBV5-4,CASSQAGATGELFF,TGCGCCAGCAGCCAAGCCGGGGCCACCGGGGAGCTGTTTTTT
many,TRBJ1-5,.,TRBV2,CASSGDSGNQPQHF,TGTGCCAGCAGTGGTGACAGCGGCAATCAGCCCCAGCATTTT
.,TRBJ1-2,.,TRBV19,CASSIYGSSYGYTF,TGTGCCAGTAGTATCTATGGCTCTTCCTATGGCTACACCTTC
.,TRBJ1-2,.,TRBV29-1,CSVEAFVGYGYTF,TGCAGCGTTGAAGCCTTCGTCGGCTATGGCTACACCTTC
.,TRBJ1-2,.,TRBV29-1,CSVEWGINYGYTF,TGCAGCGTTGAATGGGGAATTAACTATGGCTACACCTTC
.,TRBJ1-4,.,TRBV4-1,CASSRVLKATNEKLFF,TGCGCCAGCAGCCGAGTTTTAAAGGCCACTAATGAAAAACTGTTTTTT
.,TRBJ1-6,TRBD1,TRBV30,CAWQRGTGSSPLHF,TGTGCCTGGCAACGAGGGACAGGGTCTTCACCCCTCCACTTT
.,TRBJ2-3,.,TRBV7-2,CASSLEDTQYF,TGTGCCAGCAGCTTAGAGGATACGCAGTATTTT
few,TRBJ2-7,.,TRBV29-1,CSAAQGVYEQYF,TGCAGCGCCGCACAGGGAGTCTACGAGCAGTACTTC
.,TRBJ1-4,.,TRBV5-1,CASSLRGINEKLFF,TGCGCCAGCAGCCTTCGGGGGATAAATGAAAAACTGTTTTTT
few,TRBJ2-1,.,TRBV30,CAWSPRNEQFF,TGTGCCTGGAGTCCGAGAAATGAGCAGTTCTTC
few,TRBJ2-7,.,TRBV7-9,CASSPQMDGYEQYF,TGTGCCAGCAGCCCCCAAATGGACGGCTACGAGCAGTACTTC
few,TRBJ2-1,TRBD2,TRBV30,CAWRAGGAYNEQFF,TGTGCCTGGAGGGCGGGGGGCGCCTACAATGAGCAGTTCTTC
.,TRBJ1-2,.,TRBV29-1,CSSLTKSQGYTF,TGCAGCTCCCTGACAAAATCACAGGGCTACACCTTC
.,TRBJ2-6,.,TRBV5-6,CASSFLNSGANVLTF,TGTGCCAGCAGCTTTTTGAACTCTGGGGCCAACGTCCTGACTTTC
.,TRBJ2-5,.,TRBV4-3,CASSQGQREETQYF,TGCGCCAGCAGCCAAGGACAAAGGGAAGAGACCCAGTACTTC
.,TRBJ1-1,.,TRBV28,CASMSGVKKAFF,TGTGCCAGCATGTCAGGGGTTAAGAAAGCTTTCTTT
.,TRBJ1-5,TRBD1,TRBV2,CASSLVGGQDQPQHF,TGTGCCAGCAGCTTGGTTGGGGGACAGGATCAGCCCCAGCATTTT
.,TRBJ1-2,.,TRBV12-5,CASGLALTSYGYTF,TGTGCTAGTGGTTTGGCACTAACAAGCTATGGCTACACCTTC
.,TRBJ1-6,.,TRBV11-3,CASRLGTGMNSPLHF,TGTGCCAGCAGGCTTGGAACAGGGATGAATTCACCCCTCCACTTT
.,TRBJ2-7,.,TRBV29-1,CSVSQGGHEQYF,TGCAGCGTCTCACAGGGAGGCCACGAGCAGTACTTC
.,TRBJ1-6,TRBD1,TRBV4-3,CASSQDEGAKGNSPLHF,TGCGCCAGCAGCCAAGATGAGGGGGCGAAGGGGAATTCACCCCTCCACTTT
.,TRBJ2-5,.,TRBV5-1,CASSPTRAETQYF,TGCGCCAGCAGCCCGACCAGAGCAGAGACCCAGTACTTC
.,TRBJ2-3,.,TRBV23-1,CASSLPYNGDTQYF,TGCGCCAGCAGTCTCCCCTACAACGGCGATACGCAGTATTTT
.,TRBJ1-1,.,TRBV6-6,CASREQGEGTEAFF,TGTGCCAGCAGAGAACAGGGTGAGGGCACTGAAGCTTTCTTT
.,TRBJ2-3,TRBD2,TRBV4-3,CASSQVQASGGAGFKSDTQYF,TGCGCCAGCAGCCAAGTCCAGGCTAGCGGGGGGGCCGGTTTTAAATCAGATACGCAGTATTTT
few,TRBJ1-2,.,TRBV30,CAWTSRLTNYGYTF,TGTGCCTGGACATCACGGTTAACTAACTATGGCTACACCTTC
.,TRBJ1-1,.,TRBV9,CASSPLQGKQNTEAFF,TGTGCCAGCAGCCCTCTCCAGGGGAAACAGAACACTGAAGCTTTCTTT
.,TRBJ1-1,.,TRBV7-8,CASSSLGPQENTEAFF,TGTGCCAGCAGCTCCCTGGGCCCACAGGAGAACACTGAAGCTTTCTTT
.,TRBJ2-7,.,TRBV4-3,CASSQDRAYEQYF,TGCGCCAGCAGCCAAGACAGAGCCTACGAGCAGTACTTC
once,TRBJ2-7,TRBD1,TRBV27,CASKNPGGYEQYF,TGTGCCAGCAAAAATCCAGGGGGCTACGAGCAGTACTTC
.,TRBJ2-5,.,TRBV7-2,CASSLGPAQETQYF,TGTGCCAGCAGCTTAGGTCCTGCACAAGAGACCCAGTACTTC